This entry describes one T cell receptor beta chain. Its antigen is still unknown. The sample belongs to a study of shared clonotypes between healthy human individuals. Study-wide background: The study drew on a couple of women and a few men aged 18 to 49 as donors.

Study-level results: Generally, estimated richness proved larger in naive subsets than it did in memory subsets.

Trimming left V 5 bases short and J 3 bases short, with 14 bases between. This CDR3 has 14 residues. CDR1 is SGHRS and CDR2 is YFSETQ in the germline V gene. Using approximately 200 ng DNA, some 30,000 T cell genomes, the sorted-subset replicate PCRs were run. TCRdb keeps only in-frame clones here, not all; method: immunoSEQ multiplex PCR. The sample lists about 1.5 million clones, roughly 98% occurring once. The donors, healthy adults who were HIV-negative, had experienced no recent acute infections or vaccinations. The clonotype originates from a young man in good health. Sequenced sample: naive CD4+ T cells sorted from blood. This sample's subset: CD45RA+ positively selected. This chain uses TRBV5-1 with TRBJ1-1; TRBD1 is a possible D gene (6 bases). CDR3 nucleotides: TGCGCCAGCAGGCAGGGGCCGGTTGACACTGAAGCTTTCTTT. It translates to CASRQGPVDTEAFF.